This is a list of T cell receptor beta chains from one sample in a study of cytomegalovirus exposure and HLA in healthy donors. Data came from immunoSEQ multiplex PCR; TCRdb stores just in-frame clones and leaves some out. The sample carries about 220,000 clones, about 75% recorded once. The specimen was PBMCs. Receptor source: a woman aged 25 to 45 in good health and CMV-seronegative. The CDR3 runs from the conserved cysteine through the conserved F or W. The D gene is left open where the match is weak. Expanded clones are given a class, and other clones once, few, many or no size at all.

abundance: NA; j_gene: TRBJ2-5; d_gene: TRBD2; v_gene: TRBV9; CDR3aa: CASSVGTSGSQETQYF; CDR3nt: TGTGCCAGCAGCGTAGGGACTAGCGGGAGCCAAGAGACCCAGTACTTC
abundance: NA; j_gene: TRBJ1-2; d_gene: NA; v_gene: TRBV29-1; CDR3aa: CSVTENYGYTF; CDR3nt: TGCAGCGTGACAGAGAACTATGGCTACACCTTC
abundance: NA; j_gene: TRBJ1-2; d_gene: TRBD1; v_gene: TRBV6-5; CDR3aa: CASSYFTGVGYTF; CDR3nt: TGTGCCAGCAGTTACTTTACAGGGGTCGGCTACACCTTC
abundance: NA; j_gene: TRBJ1-1; d_gene: TRBD1; v_gene: TRBV19; CDR3aa: CASSTTGVLGVNTEAFF; CDR3nt: TGTGCCAGTAGTACTACAGGGGTGTTGGGCGTGAACACTGAAGCTTTCTTT
abundance: few; j_gene: TRBJ1-1; d_gene: NA; v_gene: TRBV19; CDR3aa: CASTGIEAFF; CDR3nt: TGTGCCAGTACAGGGATTGAAGCTTTCTTT
abundance: NA; j_gene: TRBJ1-1; d_gene: TRBD1; v_gene: TRBV7-9; CDR3aa: CASSRLQGADTEAFF; CDR3nt: TGTGCCAGCAGCCGTCTACAGGGGGCGGACACTGAAGCTTTCTTT
abundance: NA; j_gene: TRBJ1-1; d_gene: NA; v_gene: TRBV10-3; CDR3aa: CAISDSGSNTEAFF; CDR3nt: TGTGCCATCAGTGACTCGGGGTCGAACACTGAAGCTTTCTTT
abundance: once; j_gene: TRBJ2-7; d_gene: TRBD1; v_gene: TRBV7-9; CDR3aa: CASSPRTGREQYF; CDR3nt: TGTGCCAGCAGCCCTAGGACAGGGCGAGAGCAGTACTTC
abundance: few; j_gene: TRBJ1-5; d_gene: NA; v_gene: TRBV29-1; CDR3aa: CSVRQGEQPQHF; CDR3nt: TGCAGCGTCCGCCAGGGTGAGCAGCCCCAGCATTTT
abundance: NA; j_gene: TRBJ2-2; d_gene: TRBD2; v_gene: TRBV7-3; CDR3aa: CASALRGSDSGRSNTGELFF; CDR3nt: TGTGCCAGCGCTCTCCGAGGCTCGGATAGCGGGAGGTCGAACACCGGGGAGCTGTTTTTT
abundance: NA; j_gene: TRBJ1-1; d_gene: NA; v_gene: TRBV4-2; CDR3aa: CASSPERNTEAFF; CDR3nt: TGTGCCAGCAGCCCGGAGAGGAACACTGAAGCTTTCTTT
abundance: NA; j_gene: TRBJ2-3; d_gene: NA; v_gene: TRBV2; CDR3aa: CASSEAQGPDTQYF; CDR3nt: TGTGCCAGCAGTGAAGCGCAGGGGCCAGATACGCAGTATTTT
abundance: NA; j_gene: TRBJ2-5; d_gene: NA; v_gene: TRBV29-1; CDR3aa: CSVAQGDETQYF; CDR3nt: TGCAGCGTTGCACAGGGAGATGAGACCCAGTACTTC
abundance: NA; j_gene: TRBJ1-2; d_gene: NA; v_gene: TRBV5-6; CDR3aa: CASSLVDPYGYTF; CDR3nt: TGTGCCAGCAGCTTGGTAGATCCCTATGGCTACACCTTC
abundance: NA; j_gene: TRBJ2-5; d_gene: NA; v_gene: TRBV7-6; CDR3aa: CASSLVEGDGTQYF; CDR3nt: TGTGCCAGCAGCTTAGTCGAGGGGGATGGGACCCAGTACTTC
abundance: NA; j_gene: TRBJ1-1; d_gene: NA; v_gene: TRBV6-5; CDR3aa: CASSPDSNTEAFF; CDR3nt: TGTGCCAGCAGTCCTGACAGTAACACTGAAGCTTTCTTT
abundance: NA; j_gene: TRBJ2-3; d_gene: TRBD2; v_gene: TRBV30; CDR3aa: CAWSVRREGNTQYF; CDR3nt: TGTGCCTGGAGTGTAAGGCGGGAGGGAAATACGCAGTATTTT
abundance: NA; j_gene: TRBJ2-1; d_gene: TRBD1; v_gene: TRBV15; CDR3aa: CATSRPVRDRAAGQFF; CDR3nt: TGTGCCACCAGCAGACCAGTCCGGGACAGGGCTGCTGGGCAGTTCTTC
abundance: NA; j_gene: TRBJ2-3; d_gene: NA; v_gene: TRBV6-6; CDR3aa: CASTRRETDTQYF; CDR3nt: TGTGCCAGCACCAGGAGGGAAACAGATACGCAGTATTTT
abundance: few; j_gene: TRBJ2-3; d_gene: NA; v_gene: TRBV9; CDR3aa: CASSGAPRDTQYF; CDR3nt: TGTGCCAGCAGCGGCGCCCCTCGGGATACGCAGTATTTT
abundance: NA; j_gene: TRBJ2-5; d_gene: TRBD2; v_gene: TRBV6-1; CDR3aa: CATTPAGDQETQYF; CDR3nt: TGTGCCACCACCCCAGCGGGGGACCAAGAGACCCAGTACTTC
abundance: few; j_gene: TRBJ1-2; d_gene: TRBD1; v_gene: TRBV5-1; CDR3aa: CASSEGQGTGGYTF; CDR3nt: TGCGCCAGCAGTGAGGGACAGGGTACGGGGGGCTACACCTTC
abundance: NA; j_gene: TRBJ1-1; d_gene: TRBD1; v_gene: TRBV19; CDR3aa: CASSPRQGRRTEAFF; CDR3nt: TGTGCCAGTAGTCCCCGACAGGGGAGGAGGACTGAAGCTTTCTTT
abundance: NA; j_gene: TRBJ2-5; d_gene: NA; v_gene: TRBV7-9; CDR3aa: CSSSSIGSDFQYF; CDR3nt: TGTTCCAGCAGCTCTATAGGTTCGGACTTTCAGTACTTC
abundance: once; j_gene: TRBJ1-3; d_gene: TRBD1; v_gene: TRBV19; CDR3aa: CASSVTGAGNTIYF; CDR3nt: TGTGCCAGTAGTGTAACAGGGGCTGGAAACACCATATATTTT
abundance: NA; j_gene: TRBJ2-7; d_gene: NA; v_gene: TRBV7-9; CDR3aa: CASSLAPAGSYEQYF; CDR3nt: TGTGCCAGCAGCTTAGCCCCCGCGGGTTCCTACGAGCAGTACTTC
abundance: NA; j_gene: TRBJ1-1; d_gene: NA; v_gene: TRBV5-1; CDR3aa: CASSNSGGVTEAFF; CDR3nt: TGCGCCAGCAGCAATTCCGGGGGGGTCACTGAAGCTTTCTTT
abundance: NA; j_gene: TRBJ2-2; d_gene: TRBD1; v_gene: TRBV7-9; CDR3aa: CAVGDRNTGELFF; CDR3nt: TGTGCCGTCGGGGACAGGAACACCGGGGAGCTGTTTTTT
abundance: NA; j_gene: TRBJ1-4; d_gene: TRBD1; v_gene: TRBV6-1; CDR3aa: CASRGQERPYEKLFF; CDR3nt: TGTGCCAGCAGGGGACAGGAGCGACCTTATGAAAAACTGTTTTTT
abundance: NA; j_gene: TRBJ1-1; d_gene: TRBD1; v_gene: TRBV29-1; CDR3aa: CSVAGQGYTEAFF; CDR3nt: TGCAGCGTCGCAGGACAGGGATACACTGAAGCTTTCTTT
abundance: NA; j_gene: TRBJ1-1; d_gene: NA; v_gene: TRBV29-1; CDR3aa: CSVEANTEAFF; CDR3nt: TGCAGCGTTGAGGCGAACACTGAAGCTTTCTTT